This TCR beta chain was recorded in a study of radiation and T cells in renal cell carcinoma. Using immunoSEQ multiplex PCR, the repertoire was profiled, and TCRdb retains in-frame clones only, with some absent. The sample lists roughly 100,000 clones; approximately 86% were seen once. Specified time point: baseline pretreatment blood. Indicated treatment: 15 Gy SBRT to primary tumor, nephrectomy 4 weeks later. The patient's renal cell carcinoma had clear cell pathology. V lost 2 bases to trimming and J lost 4 bases, with 11 bases between them. Germline CDR1 reads GTSNPN; CDR2 reads SVGIG (reference sequence). This CDR3 is built from 13 residues.

Sequenced here: blood, sampled from a patient whose treatment included radiotherapy and nephrectomy. The V gene is TRBV30, the J gene TRBJ2-5; D possibly uses TRBD1 or TRBD2 (6 bases each). The receptor comes from a man between 50 and 59 years old with renal cell carcinoma. The CDR3 DNA is TGTGCCTGGAGTAAAGGGGGAGGAGAGACCCAGTACTTC. Its protein product is CAWSKGGGETQYF. The full variable domain, with the rest looked up from reference TRBV30 and TRBJ2-5, is SQTIHQWPATLVQPVGSPLSLECTVEGTSNPNLYWYRQAAGRGLQLLFYSVGIGQISSEVPQNLSASRPQDRQFILSSKKLLLSDSGFYLCAWSKGGGETQYFGPGTRLLVL.